Below, 14 T cell receptor beta chains from the same sample are listed, as sequenced in a study of blood T cells in healthy people across ages. Primed by a sample-barcoded 5' primer and a J-beta primer mix, a second PCR proceeded for 7 to 11 cycles. TCRdb passed the 5' RACE reads through MiXCR, listing each CDR3 protein once. The table lists 1 million or so distinct CDR3 sequences, less than 25% of them singletons. These data were likewise used in another study, on T cells of mothers and their children.

The sample consisted of blood. These TCRs come from a girl aged 2-15 years in good health.

This clonotype was counted between two and nine times. This chain joins TRBV7-9 and TRBJ2-5; a possible D gene is TRBD2 (5 bases). The end of the DNA is better explained by TRBJ2-7, so the J call may be wrong. The V gene's germline CDR1 is SEHNR and CDR2 FQNEAQ (reference sequence). The CDR3 is 13 amino acids. The CDR3 DNA follows: TGTGCCAGCAGCTTATTACTAGGCTACGAGCAGTACTTC. This sequence encodes CASSLLLGYEQYF.

This clonotype occurred a few times. The chain combines TRBV29-1 with TRBJ1-1; no reliable D call. The CDR3 runs to 12 residues. Germline V gene data show CDR1 as SQVTM and CDR2 as ANQGSEA. Trimming stripped 6 bases from V and 3 bases from J, with 11 bases between. The DNA for the CDR3 is TGCAGCGTCTTCCAGCGGGACACTGAAGCTTTCTTT. Translating it yields CSVFQRDTEAFF.

The rearrangement uses TRBV6-5 and TRBJ1-3; possible D gene TRBD1, 5 bases. Germline CDR1 MNHEY, CDR2 SVGAGI. V was trimmed by 4 bases and J by 2 bases, leaving 12 bases between them. The CDR3 is 15 amino acids. In DNA, the CDR3 is TGTGCCAGCAGTTCGGTCGGGGGGACTGGAAACACCATATATTTT. This translates into CASSSVGGTGNTIYF.

The rearrangement uses TRBV6-6 and TRBJ1-1; tentatively, D is TRBD1 (6 bases). Trimming pared 0 bases from V and 1 base from J, leaving 6 bases between. The CDR3 extends over 14 amino acids. Looked up from germline, CDR1 is MNHNY and CDR2 is SVGAGI (reference sequence). The CDR3: CASSYSDRNTEAFF. The CDR3 coding sequence is TGTGCCAGCAGTTACTCGGACAGGAACACTGAAGCTTTCTTT.

This clonotype was detected only a few times. J is TRBJ2-6 and V is TRBV9; the match to TRBD2 covers 7 bases. This CDR3 has 16 residues. V trimming: 2 bases; J trimming: 2 bases; junction bases outside the gene matches: 4. Germline-derived CDR1 and CDR2 are SGDLS and YYNGEE. This CDR3 reads CASSVPSGTGANVLTF. CDR3 sequence (DNA): TGTGCCAGCAGCGTCCCGAGCGGGACTGGGGCCAACGTCCTGACTTTC.

This chain links TRBV5-1 with TRBJ1-1; unclear D gene. The CDR3 runs to 13 residues. CDR1 is SGHRS and CDR2 is YFSETQ in the germline V gene. The V and J ends lost 4 bases and 5 bases respectively, with 12 bases between them. As DNA, the CDR3 is TGCGCCAGCAGCCCCGGACGGGTAACTGAAGCTTTCTTT. Translated: CASSPGRVTEAFF.

This clonotype was recorded a few times. The chain joins TRBV4-1 to TRBJ2-2; D call uncertain. The CDR3 totals 14 residues. Per the germline V gene, CDR1 is MGHRA and CDR2 is YSYEKL. Trimming left V 5 bases short and J 2 bases short, with 9 bases between. The CDR3 nucleotides read TGCGCCAGCAGCTTGGCTATAAACACCGGGGAGCTGTTTTTT. Translated, it gives CASSLAINTGELFF.

This clonotype was counted between two and nine times. V usage is TRBV11-2 and J usage is TRBJ1-6; 7 bases fit TRBD1. The V gene's germline CDR1 is SGHAT and CDR2 FQNNGV. Losses at the gene ends were 5 bases for V and 0 bases for J; bases not matched to a gene: 13. This CDR3 has 19 amino acids. This chain's CDR3 is CASSAPGTASYSYNSPLHF. As DNA, the CDR3 is TGTGCCAGCAGCGCTCCCGGGACAGCATCTTACTCCTATAATTCACCCCTCCACTTT.

This clonotype has only a few counts. The CDR3 is CASSLVTNLNTGELFF. As DNA, the CDR3 is TGCGCCAGCAGCTTGGTGACTAATCTGAACACCGGGGAGCTGTTTTTT. The V and J genes are TRBV5-1 and TRBJ2-2; D is perhaps TRBD2 (5 bases). V lost 0 bases and J 1 base, leaving 10 bases between the germline ends. The V gene's germline CDR1 is SGHRS and CDR2 YFSETQ. CDR3 length: 16 residues.

This chain uses TRBV20-1 with TRBJ1-2; no definite D call. Looked up from germline, CDR1 is DFQATT and CDR2 is SNEGSKA (reference sequence). V shed 0 bases and J shed 4 bases, with 18 bases lying between them. The CDR3 contains 16 residues. CDR3 protein: CSARDPLLPESYGYTF. As DNA, the CDR3 is TGCAGTGCTAGAGACCCGCTACTACCGGAGAGCTATGGCTACACCTTC.

The V call is TRBV3-1, the J call TRBJ2-7; 10 positions match TRBD2. The ends lost 4 bases at V and 7 bases at J; junction bases unmatched: 13. This CDR3 is 16 amino acids long. From germline, CDR1 is LGHDT and CDR2 YNNKEL (reference sequence). This chain's CDR3 is CASSRWSSGGTEEQYF. As DNA, the CDR3 is TGTGCCAGCAGCCGTTGGTCTAGCGGGGGAACTGAGGAGCAGTACTTC.

The chain couples TRBV5-1 to TRBJ2-5; tentative D call: TRBD2 (6 bases). The DNA end lines up better with TRBJ2-1; the J call may be wrong. Per the germline V gene, CDR1 is SGHRS and CDR2 is YFSETQ. This CDR3 comprises 14 residues. The CDR3 spells CASTGRTSMDEQFF. The CDR3 nucleotides read TGCGCCAGCACTGGAAGAACTAGCATGGATGAGCAGTTCTTC.

This clonotype has more than one count but fewer than ten. V gene TRBV3-1 combines with J gene TRBJ2-5; D assignment may be TRBD1 or TRBD2 (5 bases each). The last part of the DNA fits TRBJ2-7 better; the J call may be wrong. This CDR3 has 16 amino acids. Looked up from germline, CDR1 is LGHDT and CDR2 is YNNKEL (reference sequence). The CDR3 reads CASSNPGARSSYEQYF. CDR3 nucleotides: TGTGCCAGCAGCAATCCCGGGGCTAGGAGCTCCTACGAGCAGTACTTC.

This rearrangement joins TRBV2 to TRBJ2-5; D is possibly TRBD1 (5 bases). Trimming cost V 6 bases and J 3 bases, with 14 bases left between them. The CDR3 is 14 amino acids. The germline CDR1 and CDR2 sequences are SNHLY and FYNNEI. For the CDR3, the DNA is TGTGCCAGCAGCAAACCCCCAGGGAAAGAGACCCAGTACTTC. As protein: CASSKPPGKETQYF.